The 15 T cell receptor beta chains in this list originate from one sample, sequenced in a study of blood T cell repertoires in COVID-19. Assay: immunoSEQ multiplex PCR; the TCRdb copy retains only in-frame clones and omits some. In the table there are about 340,000 clones, around 91% of which are singletons. Sequencing input: peripheral blood. The receptors stem from a young woman who had recovered from COVID-19.

The genes are TRBV7-9 and TRBJ2-6; D is perhaps TRBD2 (5 bases). Trimming left V 5 bases short and J 0 bases short, with 20 bases between. The CDR3 spans 19 residues. Per the germline V gene, CDR1 is SEHNR and CDR2 is FQNEAQ (reference sequence). CDR3 in DNA: TGTGCCAGCAGCCTCCCCGGGAAAGAGTTCTTCTCTGGGGCCAACGTCCTGACTTTC. Protein sequence: CASSLPGKEFFSGANVLTF.

The chain has TRBV10-3 and TRBJ2-6, with D maybe TRBD1 (6 bases). The CDR3 contains 19 residues. Deletions cut 7 bases from V and 0 bases from J, with 22 bases between. CDR1 is ENHRY and CDR2 is SYGVKD in the germline V gene. The CDR3 here is CAIMGADRLVGSGANVLTF. CDR3 bases: TGTGCCATCATGGGAGCGGACAGATTGGTCGGCTCTGGGGCCAACGTCCTGACTTTC.

The V call is TRBV5-4, the J call TRBJ2-1; TRBD2 aligns across 9 bases. This CDR3 spans 14 amino acids. Germline V gene sequence: CDR1 SGHNT, CDR2 YYREEE (reference sequence). Unmatched junction bases numbered 9, after V lost 8 bases and J lost 6 bases. The CDR3 nucleotides are TGTGCCAGTACGGTAGCGGGAGCTGTCAATGAGCAGTTCTTC. It codes for CASTVAGAVNEQFF.

The CDR3 loop reads CASSFEGAGEQYV. CDR3 nucleotides: TGTGCCAGCAGCTTTGAGGGTGCTGGCGAGCAGTACGTC. The chain couples TRBV11-2 to TRBJ2-7; D is perhaps TRBD2 (5 bases). Per the germline V gene, CDR1 is SGHAT and CDR2 is FQNNGV. The CDR3 length is 13 residues. The germline V and J ends were trimmed by 3 bases and 6 bases, with 12 bases remaining between them.

The CDR3 DNA reads as TGTGCCAGCAGTCCTACAGGGATCTCAACTGGGGCCAACGTCCTGACTTTC. The encoded protein is CASSPTGISTGANVLTF. The chain carries TRBV6-6 and TRBJ2-6, with D possibly TRBD1 on 6 matching bases. Per germline, CDR1 MNHNY and CDR2 SVGAGI (reference sequence). Trimming stripped 5 bases from V and 2 bases from J, with 16 bases between. This CDR3 has 17 residues.

This chain joins TRBV9 and TRBJ2-2, with a tentative D call TRBD2 (6 bases). CDR3 length equals 16 residues. Trimming pared 4 bases from V and 2 bases from J, leaving 15 bases between. Per germline, CDR1 SGDLS and CDR2 YYNGEE. CDR3 sequence: CASSPRGSRNTGELFF. In DNA, the CDR3 is TGTGCCAGCAGCCCTCGGGGGAGCAGAAACACCGGGGAGCTGTTTTTT.

The chain is built from TRBV29-1 and TRBJ1-2; TRBD1 aligns across 7 bases. Germline assignment: CDR1 SQVTM and CDR2 ANQGSEA. The CDR3 loop spans 13 amino acids. V lost 4 bases and J lost 0; bases outside the gene matches: 2. CDR3 bases: TGCAGCGTTGGGGACAGTGCTAACTATGGCTACACCTTC. Translated, it gives CSVGDSANYGYTF. Filled out from reference TRBV29-1 and TRBJ1-2, the complete variable domain reads SAVISQKPSRDICQRGTSLTIQCQVDSQVTMMFWYRQQPGQSLTLIATANQGSEATYESGFVIDKFPISRPNLTFSTLTVSNMSPEDSSIYLCSVGDSANYGYTFGSGTRLTVV.

The V gene is TRBV7-2, the J gene TRBJ1-3; the D gene is possibly TRBD1 (6 bases). The CDR3 spans 15 residues. V was pared by 1 base and J by 2 bases, with 9 bases between. Germline V gene sequence: CDR1 SGHTA, CDR2 FQGNSA. The CDR3 is CASSLGGGAGNTIYF. CDR3 nucleotide sequence: TGTGCCAGCAGCTTAGGAGGGGGAGCTGGAAACACCATATATTTT.

The V and J genes are TRBV4-3 and TRBJ1-3; a possible D gene is TRBD1 (6 bases). The germline gives CDR1 LGHNA, CDR2 YSLEER. V shed 3 bases and J shed 3 bases, with 12 bases lying between them. The CDR3 length is 15 residues. CDR3 coding DNA: TGCGCCAGCAGCCACCGGGGGGCCGGTGGAAACACCATATATTTT. Amino acids: CASSHRGAGGNTIYF.

The J gene is TRBJ1-1, the V gene TRBV2; a weak D match, TRBD1 (6 bases). CDR1 SNHLY and CDR2 FYNNEI come from the germline V gene. This CDR3 region has 13 residues. V lost 8 bases and J lost 0, with 10 bases in between. DNA for the CDR3: TGTGCCAGCCAAGGGGACATGAACACTGAAGCTTTCTTT. Amino acid sequence: CASQGDMNTEAFF.

This clone was observed a few times. This chain uses TRBV24-1 with TRBJ2-1; no reliable D call. Trimming removed 3 bases from V and 4 bases from J, with 3 bases in between. CDR1 is KGHDR, CDR2 SFDVKD, per germline. The CDR3 has 12 amino acids. The DNA for the CDR3 is TGTGCCACCAGTGATCCGTACAATGAGCAGTTCTTC. Residues: CATSDPYNEQFF.

This rearrangement joins TRBV18 to TRBJ1-4; TRBD1 matches 8 bases. J lost 7 bases, V lost 3 bases, and 1 base had no gene match. From germline, CDR1 is KGHSH and CDR2 LQKENI. CDR3 size: 13 residues. In DNA, the CDR3 is TGTGCCAGCTCACCGGGACAGGCTGAAAAACTGTTTTTT. Its protein is CASSPGQAEKLFF.

A single count supports this clone. V is TRBV6-5 and J is TRBJ2-1; D may be TRBD2 (6 bases). In germline, CDR1 is MNHEY, CDR2 SVGAGI. Trimming took 8 bases from V and 8 from J, leaving 22 bases between them. The CDR3 extends over 15 amino acids. CDR3 sequence: CASQLLRDFKHEQFF. The CDR3 DNA sequence: TGTGCCAGCCAGTTACTGAGGGACTTTAAGCATGAGCAGTTCTTC.

V gene TRBV24-1 combines with J gene TRBJ1-3; D is unclear. The CDR3 sequence is 16 residues long. Germline values: CDR1 KGHDR, CDR2 SFDVKD. The V and J ends lost 0 bases and 1 base respectively, with 9 bases between them. CDR3 protein: CATSDLDRGSGNTIYF. CDR3 nucleotides: TGTGCCACCAGTGATTTGGACCGGGGTTCTGGAAACACCATATATTTT.

The rearrangement joins TRBV5-1 to TRBJ2-7, with 9 bases that match TRBD2. Germline values: CDR1 SGHRS, CDR2 YFSETQ. The V segment lost 4 bases and the J segment 7 bases; nucleotides outside the gene matches: 12. CDR3 size: 15 residues. CDR3 in DNA: TGCGCCAGCAGCCCGGGAATTAGCGGGAGCGGGGAGCAGTACGTC. Encoded protein: CASSPGISGSGEQYV.